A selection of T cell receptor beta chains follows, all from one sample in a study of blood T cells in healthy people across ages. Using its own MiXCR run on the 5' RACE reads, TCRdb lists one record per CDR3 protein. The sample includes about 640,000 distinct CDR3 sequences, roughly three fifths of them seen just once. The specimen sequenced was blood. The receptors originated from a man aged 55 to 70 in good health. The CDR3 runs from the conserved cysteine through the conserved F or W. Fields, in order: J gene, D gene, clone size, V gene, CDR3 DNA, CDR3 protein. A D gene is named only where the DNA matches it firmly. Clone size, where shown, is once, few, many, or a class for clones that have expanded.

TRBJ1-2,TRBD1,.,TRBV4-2,TGTGCCAGCAGCCAAGGTAGAGGGACAGGGGGCTTTTATGGCTACACCTTC,CASSQGRGTGGFYGYTF
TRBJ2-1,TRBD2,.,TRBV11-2,TGTGCCAGCAGCTCCCGAGAAGCGGGGGGGCCGAGCTCCTACAATGAGCAGTTCTTC,CASSSREAGGPSSYNEQFF
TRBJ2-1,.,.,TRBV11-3,TGTGCCAGCAGCCGCCGGGACGAATACAATGAGCAGTTCTTC,CASSRRDEYNEQFF
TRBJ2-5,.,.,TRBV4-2,TGTGCCAGCAGCCAAGATTTACTCGGTCGGACCCAGTACTTC,CASSQDLLGRTQYF
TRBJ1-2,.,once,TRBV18,TGTGCCAGCTCACCCAACCGGGACACGGATGGCTACACCTTC,CASSPNRDTDGYTF
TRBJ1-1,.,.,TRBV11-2,TGTGCCAGCAGCTTGGCAGGGGCGGCCCCAGCTTTCTTT,CASSLAGAAPAFF
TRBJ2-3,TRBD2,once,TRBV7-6,TGTGCCAGCAGCTTAGCTGTACTAGCGGGGACCGTGAGTACAGATACGCAGTATTTT,CASSLAVLAGTVSTDTQYF
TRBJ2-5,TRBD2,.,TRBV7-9,TGTGCCAGCAGCCTATCCGGGACTAGCGCTAAGACCCAGTACTTC,CASSLSGTSAKTQYF
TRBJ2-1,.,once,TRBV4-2,TGTGCCAGCAGCCAACCTGACCGGGACGGTTACAATGAGCAGTTCTTC,CASSQPDRDGYNEQFF
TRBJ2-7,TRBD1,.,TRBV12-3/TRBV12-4,TGTGCCAGCAGGACCGGGACAGGTGCCTACGAGCAGTACTTC,CASRTGTGAYEQYF
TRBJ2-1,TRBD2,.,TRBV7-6,TGTGCCAGCAGCCCCATTAGCGGGGGGGCCCTCTACAATGAGCAGTTCTTC,CASSPISGGALYNEQFF
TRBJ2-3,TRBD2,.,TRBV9,TGTGCCAGCAGTCGGAGCGGGGATAGCACAGATACGCAGTATTTT,CASSRSGDSTDTQYF
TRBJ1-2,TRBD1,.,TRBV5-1,TGCGCCAGCGGCCTGACAGGGGTCGGCGCGAACGGCTACACCTTC,CASGLTGVGANGYTF
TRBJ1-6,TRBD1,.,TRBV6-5,TGTGCCAGCAGTGACAGGGCAGGTTCACCCCTCCACTTT,CASSDRAGSPLHF
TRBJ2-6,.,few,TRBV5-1,TGCGCCAGCAGCTTCAGGCCGGGACGATTCTCTGGGGCCAACGTCCTGACTTTC,CASSFRPGRFSGANVLTF
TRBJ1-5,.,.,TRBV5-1,TGCGCCAGCAGCACCGGGGCAACCAATCAGCCCCAGCATTTT,CASSTGATNQPQHF
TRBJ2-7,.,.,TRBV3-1,TGTGCAAGCAGCCAAGGGGCCACCACCTACGAGCAGTACTTC,CASSQGATTYEQYF
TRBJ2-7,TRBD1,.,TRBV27,TGTGCCAGCAGTTTATCCGGGACAGGGGCCATGGATGAGCAGTACTTC,CASSLSGTGAMDEQYF
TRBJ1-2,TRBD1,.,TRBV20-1,TGCAGTGCTAGCGGGGGACAGGGATATGATGATGGCTACACCTTC,CSASGGQGYDDGYTF
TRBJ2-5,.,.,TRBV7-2,TGTGCCAGCAGGCAGTTGCGCCAAGAGACCCAGTACTTC,CASRQLRQETQYF
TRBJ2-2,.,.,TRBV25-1,TGTGCCAGCAGTGAATATGGAATTTCCGGGGAGCTGTTTTTT,CASSEYGISGELFF
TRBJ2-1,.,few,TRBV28,TGTGCCACCTACCGAGAGCAGTTCTTC,CATYREQFF
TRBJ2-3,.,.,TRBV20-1,TGCAGTGCTAGTCGCTCCCCCAGAGATACGCAGTATTTT,CSASRSPRDTQYF
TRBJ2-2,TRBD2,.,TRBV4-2,TGTGCCAGCAGCCAAGGTTGGAGCGGGGGCCACGCCGGGGAGCTGTTTTTT,CASSQGWSGGHAGELFF
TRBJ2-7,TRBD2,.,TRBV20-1,TGCAGTGCGAGGACTAGTCCAAACTACGAGCAGTACTTC,CSARTSPNYEQYF
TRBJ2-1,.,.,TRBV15,TGTGCCACCAGCAGAGGGGGTACGGGGCACAGCAATGAGCAGTTCTTC,CATSRGGTGHSNEQFF
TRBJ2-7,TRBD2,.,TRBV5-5,TGTGCCAGCAGCTTGGCCGGGGGGTTAGGTGGGTACGAGCAGTACTTC,CASSLAGGLGGYEQYF
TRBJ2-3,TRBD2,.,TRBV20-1,TGCAGTGCTAGCCCAGCGGGGGGGGACGGAGATACGCAGTATTTT,CSASPAGGDGDTQYF
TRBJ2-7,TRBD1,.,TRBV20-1,TGCAGTGCTGCCGGGACAGGCAGCTCCTACGAGCAGTACTTC,CSAAGTGSSYEQYF
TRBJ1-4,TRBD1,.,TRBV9,TGTGCCAGCAGTGGCGGGGACAGAAATGAAAAACTGTTTTTT,CASSGGDRNEKLFF
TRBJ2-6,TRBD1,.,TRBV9,TGTGCCAGCAGCCAACAGGGGGCGGGCACTGGGGCCAACGTCCTGACTTTC,CASSQQGAGTGANVLTF
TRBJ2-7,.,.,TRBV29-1,TGCAGCGTTGTTGTTGAGAGGTTGTACGAGCAGTACTTC,CSVVVERLYEQYF
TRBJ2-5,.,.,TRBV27,TGTGCCAGCAGCGGAAGGAGAGGACGTCGAGAGACCCAGTACTTC,CASSGRRGRRETQYF
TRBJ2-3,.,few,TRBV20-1,TGCAGTGCAAACCCACGGGGGGCGGGGGCCCCTAGCACAGATACGCAGTATTTT,CSANPRGAGAPSTDTQYF